This TCR beta chain came from a study of T cell responses to AZD1222 COVID-19 vaccine (dated by TCRdb to about 2021). Describing the broader study: TCR sequencing covered approximately 230 trial participants: about 210 given two doses of AZD1222 and 26 given two doses of MenACWY control vaccine. Trial participants were enrolled by age into subgroups of 18-55, 56-69 and 70-plus years, and 148, 28 and 57 TCR-sequenced participants, respectively, were included in these subgroups. What the work shows at the level of the full study, not this receptor alone: Vaccine-associated CD4 TCRs spanned the whole spike protein, with dominant responses in regions 160-218 and 743-854. In the small 56-69-year group, the increase in depth fell short of significance, most likely because of low power. Conclusions about previously exposed vaccinees are limited because only six or seven AZD1222 recipients were SARS-CoV-2 seropositive at baseline. No day 14 peak-response samples were available, so repertoires were characterized only after the peak T cell response. After two AZD1222 doses, spike-specific TCR breadth and depth were significantly higher than at day 0 and than in MenACWY recipients. Reportedly, almost half of the unique spike-specific TCRs recognized epitopes lying outside the regions that are mutated in the B.1.351 and B.1.1.7 variants. Participants were mostly white British and included more females than males, and it was suggested by the authors that clonal diversity may have been underestimated.

Note on this clone: Its antigen has not been determined. Per-base qualities were not stored, and no clone one base away is much larger.

The CDR3 regions of human TCRbeta chains were analyzed by immunosequencing. Per the source publication's procedure: TCRs in the repertoires were compared against a reference library of SARS-CoV-2-specific TCRs that had been generated with the MIRA antigen-specificity platform. Breadth was defined as the fraction of unique TCRs that were SARS-CoV-2-associated. Depth was defined as the fraction of total T cells that were SARS-CoV-2-associated. Each spike-specific TCR was assigned to its reactive spike region and to a CD4 or CD8 class using the MIRA data. Log10-transformed breadth and depth values were compared by one-way ANOVA with Sidak's multiple comparisons tests. Not all clones reach the TCRdb copy of this immuneACCESS table, which keeps in-frame sequences only. Checked studies attribute under half of the gap to unresolved V genes and leave the rest unexplained. V, J and clone size derive from that table, while D and trimming were established from the DNA sequence. This sample is represented by about 140,000 clones; 80% to 95% of them were singletons. Together, the top ten hold 4% of the sample.

V sheds 3 bases and J sheds 0 bases, leaving 11 bases between their ends. The CDR3 runs 15 amino acids, cysteine and phenylalanine included. Only CDR3 DNA is held: 45 bases, read in frame from base 1. CDR1 and CDR2 (SQVTM, ANQGSEA) derive from the germline V gene. The time point label here, explained by the study, means: about 28 days (+/-7) after the second vaccine dose. AZD1222 recipients with second doses at about 4 weeks or about 12 weeks were pooled, because spike-specific TCR depth and breadth did not differ between schedules. Samples from vaccinated people were obtained from the UK trials COV001 and COV002, which included a single-blind randomized controlled phase 2/3 trial of AZD1222 (ChAdOx1 nCoV-19) in healthy adults. For TCRbeta chain sequencing, PBMC samples were collected from trial participants at day 0 and at day 28 after the second dose.

This TCR was recovered from an adult who received the AZD1222 COVID-19 vaccine. The specimen was peripheral blood, collected 28 days after the second AZD1222 dose. The chain joins TRBV29-1 to TRBJ2-2; the D gene is not confidently resolved. CDR3 loop: CSVDFLGTNTGELFF. The nucleotide sequence reads TGCAGCGTTGACTTTCTGGGGACGAACACCGGGGAGCTGTTTTTT.